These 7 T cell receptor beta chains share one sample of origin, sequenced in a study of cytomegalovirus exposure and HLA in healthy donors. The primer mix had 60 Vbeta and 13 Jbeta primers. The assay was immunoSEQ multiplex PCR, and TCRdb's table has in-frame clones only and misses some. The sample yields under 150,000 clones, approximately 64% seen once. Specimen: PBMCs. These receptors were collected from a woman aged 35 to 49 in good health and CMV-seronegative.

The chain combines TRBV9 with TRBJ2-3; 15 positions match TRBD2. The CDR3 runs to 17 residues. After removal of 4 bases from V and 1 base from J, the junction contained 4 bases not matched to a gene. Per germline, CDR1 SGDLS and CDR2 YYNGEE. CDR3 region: CASSTRTSGGGTDTQYF. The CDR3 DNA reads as TGTGCCAGCAGCACAAGGACTAGCGGGGGGGGCACAGATACGCAGTATTTT.

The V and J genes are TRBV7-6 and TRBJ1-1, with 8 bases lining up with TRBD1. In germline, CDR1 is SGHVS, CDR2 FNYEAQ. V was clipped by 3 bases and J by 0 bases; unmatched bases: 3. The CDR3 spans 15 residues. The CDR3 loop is CASSFGQGMNTEAFF. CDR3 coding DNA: TGTGCCAGCAGCTTCGGACAGGGCATGAACACTGAAGCTTTCTTT.

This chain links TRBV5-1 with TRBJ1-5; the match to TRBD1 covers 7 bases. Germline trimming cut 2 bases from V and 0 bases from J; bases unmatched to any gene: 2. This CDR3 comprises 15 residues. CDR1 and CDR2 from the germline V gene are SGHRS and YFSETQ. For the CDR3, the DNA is TGCGCCAGCAGCTTACAGGGGATTAGCAATCAGCCCCAGCATTTT. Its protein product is CASSLQGISNQPQHF. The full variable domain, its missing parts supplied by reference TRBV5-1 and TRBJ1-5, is KAGVTQTPRYLIKTRGQQVTLSCSPISGHRSVSWYQQTPGQGLQFLFEYFSETQRNKGNFPGRFSGRQFSNSRSEMNVSTLELGDSALYLCASSLQGISNQPQHFGDGTRLSIL.

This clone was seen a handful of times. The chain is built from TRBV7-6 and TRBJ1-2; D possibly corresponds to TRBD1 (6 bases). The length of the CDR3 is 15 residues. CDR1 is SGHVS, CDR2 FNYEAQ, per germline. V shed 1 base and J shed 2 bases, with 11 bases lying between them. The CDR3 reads CASSLEGTGNYGYTF. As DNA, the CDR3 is TGTGCCAGCAGCTTAGAGGGAACAGGGAACTATGGCTACACCTTC.

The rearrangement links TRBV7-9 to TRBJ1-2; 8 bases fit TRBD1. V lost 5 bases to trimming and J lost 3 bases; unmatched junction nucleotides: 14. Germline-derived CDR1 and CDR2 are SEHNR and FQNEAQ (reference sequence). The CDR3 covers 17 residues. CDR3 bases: TGTGCCAGCAGCCCCGACAGGGGACCTGGTCCTGACTATGGCTACACCTTC. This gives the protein CASSPDRGPGPDYGYTF. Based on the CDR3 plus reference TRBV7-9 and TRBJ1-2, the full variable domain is DTGVSQNPRHKITKRGQNVTFRCDPISEHNRLYWYRQTLGQGPEFLTYFQNEAQLEKSRLLSDRFSAERPKGSFSTLEIQRTEQGDSAMYLCASSPDRGPGPDYGYTFGSGTRLTVV.

In DNA, the CDR3 is TGTGCTAGTGGTCCTAGGAATGGGAGGGCCAAAAACATTCAGTACTTC. It codes for CASGPRNGRAKNIQYF. The V and J genes are TRBV12-5 and TRBJ2-4; tentatively, D is TRBD2 (6 bases). There are 16 residues in the CDR3. Germline V gene sequence: CDR1 LGHNT, CDR2 FRNRAP. The V end was cut by 5 bases, the J end by 1 base, with 15 bases between.

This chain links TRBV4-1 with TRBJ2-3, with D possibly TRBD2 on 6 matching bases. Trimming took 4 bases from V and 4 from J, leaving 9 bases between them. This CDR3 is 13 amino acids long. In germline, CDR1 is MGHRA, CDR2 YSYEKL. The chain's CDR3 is CASSLASADTQYF. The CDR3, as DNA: TGCGCCAGCAGCCTTGCTAGCGCAGATACGCAGTATTTT.